Shown below are 4 T cell receptor beta chains from a single sample sequenced in a study of T cells expressing NK-cell markers. TCRdb reprocessed the 5' RACE reads, keeping one entry per CDR3 protein, no DNA. The specimen's table records 500,000 to 600,000 distinct CDR3 sequences. The sequencing input was blood T cells: a sorted CD56 or NKG2C T cell subset, CD4+ or CD8+ T cells, or bulk PBMC T cells (not recorded which). The receptor source for this set is a man aged 18 to 30 in good health.

The chain employs TRBV7-9 and TRBJ2-7; TCRdb's D gene call, TRBD2, goes unchecked for lack of DNA. CDR1 SEHNR and CDR2 FQNEAQ come from the germline V gene (reference sequence). CDR3 length: 16 residues. The CDR3 here is CASSVIPGSAPYEQYF.

The V call is TRBV6-6, the J call TRBJ2-5; absent DNA, TCRdb's TRBD2 call cannot be checked. CDR1 and CDR2 (germline): MNHNY, SVGAGI (reference sequence). This CDR3 contains 13 residues. This CDR3 is CASKAGLDETQYF.

The chain is built from TRBV10-3 and TRBJ2-1; absent DNA, TCRdb's TRBD1 call cannot be checked. This CDR3 is built from 17 residues. The germline CDR1 and CDR2 sequences are ENHRY and SYGVKD. The CDR3 loop is CAISESILPGEGNEQFF.

The chain has TRBV12-3 or TRBV12-4 and TRBJ2-1; TCRdb designates TRBD1, a call that cannot be tested without DNA. The CDR3 totals 12 residues. The CDR3 spells CASRRVGDEQFF.